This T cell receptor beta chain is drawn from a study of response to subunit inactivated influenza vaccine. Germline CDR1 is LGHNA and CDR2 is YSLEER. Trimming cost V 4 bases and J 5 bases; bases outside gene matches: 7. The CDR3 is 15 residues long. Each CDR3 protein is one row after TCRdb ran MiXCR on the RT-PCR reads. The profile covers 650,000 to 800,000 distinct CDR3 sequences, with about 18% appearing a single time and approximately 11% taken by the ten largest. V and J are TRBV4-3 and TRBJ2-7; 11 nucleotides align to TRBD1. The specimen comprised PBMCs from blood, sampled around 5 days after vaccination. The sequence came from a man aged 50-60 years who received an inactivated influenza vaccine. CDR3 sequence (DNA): TGCGCCAGCAGCCCGGACCGGACAGGGGGCAACGAGCAGTACTTC. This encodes CASSPDRTGGNEQYF.